One sample yielded the 26 T cell receptor beta chains listed below, sequenced in a study of shared clonotypes between healthy human individuals. The repertoire was sequenced with immunoSEQ multiplex PCR; TCRdb's copy has only in-frame clones and lacks some. Among roughly 2.5 million clones listed, around nine tenths were seen once. The specimen sequenced was naive CD4+ T cells sorted from blood. Documented subset: CD45RA+ positively selected. The receptors originated from a man between 18 and 35 years old in good health.

This clone was observed a single time. The chain couples TRBV19 to TRBJ1-3; D is uncertain. The CDR3 consists of 15 residues. CDR1 LNHDA and CDR2 SQIVND come from the germline V gene (reference sequence). With 4 bases removed from V and 0 bases from J, the gap between germline ends came to 10 bases. The chain's CDR3 is CASSKLLFSGNTIYF. DNA of the CDR3: TGTGCCAGTAGTAAACTGCTTTTCTCTGGAAACACCATATATTTT.

J is TRBJ1-3 and V is TRBV30; a possible D gene is TRBD1 (5 bases). V lost 5 bases and J 0 bases, leaving 11 bases between the germline ends. CDR3 length: 14 amino acids. Per the germline V gene, CDR1 is GTSNPN and CDR2 is SVGIG (reference sequence). CDR3 residues: CAWGAGGSGNTIYF. Here the CDR3 DNA reads TGTGCCTGGGGGGCTGGAGGCTCTGGAAACACCATATATTTT.

The rearrangement joins TRBV27 to TRBJ1-6, with D perhaps TRBD1 (6 bases). V gave up 5 bases and J gave up 2 bases, with 16 bases separating them. The CDR3 contains 17 residues. Germline CDR1 MNHEY, CDR2 SMNVEV (reference sequence). As DNA, the CDR3 is TGTGCCAGCAGTCCCCCTCCAGGGGCCCCCTATAATTCACCCCTCCACTTT. Its translation is CASSPPPGAPYNSPLHF.

V gene TRBV6-1 combines with J gene TRBJ2-7, with D tentatively TRBD2 (5 bases). V lost 2 bases and J lost 9, with 14 bases in between. CDR1 and CDR2 (germline): MNHNS, SASEGT. This CDR3 is 13 amino acids long. CDR3: CASSENEGTGQYF. As DNA, the CDR3 is TGTGCCAGCAGTGAAAACGAGGGAACCGGGCAGTACTTC.

The chain joins TRBV11-2 to TRBJ1-3, with D possibly being TRBD1 (6 bases). V was clipped by 3 bases and J by 10 bases, with 10 bases between them. This CDR3 region has 12 residues. Germline V gene lookup returns CDR1 SGHAT and CDR2 FQNNGV. The CDR3 DNA follows: TGTGCCAGCAGCTTGGATGACAGGACCATATATTTT. Protein product: CASSLDDRTIYF.

The count of this clone is one. This sequence joins TRBV6-6 and TRBJ1-5, with a tentative D call TRBD1 (5 bases). V lost 6 bases and J lost 4, with 16 bases in between. This CDR3 is 15 amino acids long. Germline V gene data show CDR1 as MNHNY and CDR2 as SVGAGI (reference sequence). CDR3 in DNA: TGTGCCAGCAGGGACCTACAGGTCCGAAATCAGCCCCAGCATTTT. It is translated as CASRDLQVRNQPQHF.

CDR3: CASSEQGAGSGNTIYF. The CDR3 DNA follows: TGTGCCAGCAGCGAACAGGGGGCCGGCTCTGGAAACACCATATATTTT. This rearrangement joins TRBV2 to TRBJ1-3; 9 bases line up with TRBD1. Germline V gene sequence: CDR1 SNHLY, CDR2 FYNNEI. The J segment lost 0 bases and the V segment lost 6 bases, leaving 6 bases of the junction unmatched. The CDR3 runs to 16 residues.

V gene TRBV11-3 combines with J gene TRBJ1-1; no clear D gene. V was cut by 1 base and J by 3 bases, with 6 bases left in between. Germline CDR1 reads SGHNT; CDR2 reads YENEEA. The CDR3 is 13 residues long. The DNA of the CDR3 is TGTGCCAGCAGCTTAGCATTAGACACTGAAGCTTTCTTT. Translated, it gives CASSLALDTEAFF.

The chain carries TRBV19 and TRBJ2-7, with TRBD2 matching 13 bases. The CDR3 runs 18 residues. J gave up 0 bases and V 4 bases, and 9 bases lay outside the gene matches. The germline CDR1 and CDR2 sequences are LNHDA and SQIVND (reference sequence). CDR3: CASSRTGTSGASSYEQYF. For the CDR3, the DNA is TGTGCCAGTAGTAGAACCGGGACTAGCGGGGCAAGCTCCTACGAGCAGTACTTC. Supplemented by reference TRBV19 and TRBJ2-7, the full variable domain reads DGGITQSPKYLFRKEGQNVTLSCEQNLNHDAMYWYRQDPGQGLRLIYYSQIVNDFQKGDIAEGYSVSREKKESFPLTVTSAQKNPTAFYLCASSRTGTSGASSYEQYFGPGTRLTVT.

This chain uses TRBV29-1 with TRBJ2-3; D uncertain. V was pared by 5 bases and J by 1 base, with 10 bases between. The CDR3 is made up of 13 amino acids. The germline CDR1 and CDR2 sequences are SQVTM and ANQGSEA. CDR3 sequence: CSVTPGRTDTQYF. The CDR3 DNA reads TGCAGCGTTACACCGGGTCGCACAGATACGCAGTATTTT.

The chain is built from TRBV19 and TRBJ2-2; D assignment may be TRBD1 or TRBD2 (5 bases each). There are 17 residues in the CDR3. The germline gives CDR1 LNHDA, CDR2 SQIVND (reference sequence). Trimming removed 3 bases from V and 0 bases from J, with 14 bases in between. The CDR3 coding sequence is TGTGCCAGTAGTATCCCGGGGCTCCATGCGAACACCGGGGAGCTGTTTTTT. This sequence encodes CASSIPGLHANTGELFF.

V and J are TRBV5-1 and TRBJ1-6; D is unresolved. The CDR3 has 13 amino acids. V gave up 0 bases and J gave up 11 bases, with 9 bases separating them. Germline assignment: CDR1 SGHRS and CDR2 YFSETQ. CDR3: CASSLGSSAPLHF. The CDR3 DNA sequence: TGCGCCAGCAGCTTGGGGTCAAGTGCACCCCTCCACTTT.

The chain carries TRBV28 and TRBJ2-5, with a possible D match to TRBD2 (6 bases). V shed 2 bases and J shed 5 bases, with 12 bases lying between them. The CDR3 has 14 residues. Germline V gives CDR1 MDHEN, CDR2 SYDVKM. The CDR3 here is CASSLVGGMETQYF. CDR3 DNA: TGTGCCAGCAGTTTAGTCGGGGGTATGGAGACCCAGTACTTC.

The V and J genes are TRBV5-6 and TRBJ1-4; TRBD1 matches 7 bases. V lost 2 bases, J lost 8 bases, and 6 bases stayed unmatched. The CDR3 runs to 14 residues. CDR1 and CDR2 (germline): SGHDT, YYEEEE. CDR3: CASSLGTVEEKLFF. DNA of the CDR3: TGTGCCAGCAGCTTAGGGACAGTCGAAGAAAAACTGTTTTTT.

The chain links TRBV28 to TRBJ1-6; D gene uncertain. Germline V CDR1 and CDR2: MDHEN, SYDVKM. This CDR3 contains 15 residues. V lost 6 bases and J 7 bases, leaving 16 bases between the germline ends. CDR3 nucleotide sequence: TGTGCCAGCAGCACCAACGCGATTGGAAATTCACCCCTCCACTTT. Its protein is CASSTNAIGNSPLHF.

Turning to this clone: The sample contains more than one DNA sequence encoding this CDR3. V is TRBV5-1 and J is TRBJ1-1, with TRBD1 identical over 9 bases. Germline trimming cut 5 bases from V and 4 bases from J; bases unmatched to any gene: 3. Germline V gene sequence: CDR1 SGHRS, CDR2 YFSETQ. The CDR3 is 13 residues long. The CDR3, as DNA: TGCGCCAGCAGAGACAGGGGGTTCACTGAAGCTTTCTTT. Residues: CASRDRGFTEAFF.

The gene calls are TRBV7-2 and TRBJ1-2; no firm D call. CDR1 is SGHTA and CDR2 is FQGNSA in the germline V gene. V lost 4 bases and J 3 bases, leaving 12 bases between the germline ends. There are 14 residues in the CDR3. The CDR3 nucleotides read TGTGCCAGCAGCTCGAAGGTCGGAGACTATGGCTACACCTTC. This sequence encodes CASSSKVGDYGYTF.

The gene calls are TRBV5-5 and TRBJ1-6; D unresolved. Germline V gives CDR1 SGHKS, CDR2 YYEKEE (reference sequence). V lost 9 bases to trimming and J lost 8 bases, with 15 bases between them. The CDR3 is made up of 13 amino acids. The CDR3 sequence is CATGGSVDSPLHF. The CDR3 nucleotides read TGTGCCACCGGCGGGAGCGTAGATTCACCCCTCCACTTT.

The chain links TRBV9 to TRBJ2-3; D is ambiguous. V was cut by 3 bases and J by 1 base, with 6 bases left in between. Germline CDR1 reads SGDLS; CDR2 reads YYNGEE. The CDR3 sequence is 13 residues long. CDR3 sequence (DNA): TGTGCCAGCAGCGGGGTGGGCACAGATACGCAGTATTTT. Its protein is CASSGVGTDTQYF.

This chain joins TRBV4-1 and TRBJ2-4; 11 nucleotides agree with TRBD2. Germline V lookup: CDR1 MGHRA, CDR2 YSYEKL. V lost 3 bases and J lost 0; bases outside the gene matches: 4. The CDR3 totals 17 residues. The chain's CDR3 is CASSQLAGGVAKNIQYF. In nucleotides, the CDR3 is TGCGCCAGCAGCCAGCTAGCGGGAGGAGTAGCCAAAAACATTCAGTACTTC.

The CDR3 sequence: CASSSTGGATEAFF. In DNA form, the CDR3 reads TGCGCCAGCAGCTCGACAGGGGGTGCCACTGAAGCTTTCTTT. The V call is TRBV5-1, the J call TRBJ1-1, with 9 bases aligning to TRBD1. CDR1 is SGHRS, CDR2 YFSETQ, per germline. This CDR3 has 14 amino acids. With 3 bases clipped from V and 4 bases from J, the junction kept 4 bases outside the gene matches.

The rearrangement uses TRBV7-2 and TRBJ2-3; unclear D gene. This CDR3 has 19 residues. Germline CDR1 is SGHTA and CDR2 is FQGNSA. V was cut by 1 base and J by 0 bases, with 20 bases left in between. As DNA, the CDR3 is TGTGCCAGCAGCTTAGTGGTGCGGCAGTCCTTCTCTAGCACAGATACGCAGTATTTT. Translation: CASSLVVRQSFSSTDTQYF.

V is TRBV5-1 and J is TRBJ2-7, with D maybe TRBD1 (5 bases). With 0 bases removed from V and 5 bases from J, the gap between germline ends came to 15 bases. Germline loops: CDR1 SGHRS, CDR2 YFSETQ. This CDR3 is built from 15 residues. The CDR3 region is CASSLDDQGVDEQYF. Written as DNA, the CDR3 is TGCGCCAGCAGCTTGGATGATCAGGGTGTGGACGAGCAGTACTTC.

This clone was counted a single time. This rearrangement joins TRBV12-5 to TRBJ2-2, with D possibly being TRBD1 (7 bases). CDR3 length: 16 residues. V shed 1 base and J shed 4 bases, with 13 bases lying between them. Germline V gene lookup returns CDR1 LGHNT and CDR2 FRNRAP. CDR3 residues: CASGLARRGRTGELFF. Written as DNA, the CDR3 is TGTGCTAGTGGTTTGGCAAGGAGGGGGCGCACCGGGGAGCTGTTTTTT.

Only one count was recorded for this clone. The V call is TRBV5-1, the J call TRBJ1-1; 7 bases map to TRBD1. V dropped 4 bases and J dropped 1; count of bases not matched to a gene: 7. The CDR3 runs 15 residues. Germline CDR1 and CDR2: SGHRS and YFSETQ. CDR3 sequence (DNA): TGCGCCAGCAGCGCGCGGACAGGCGGGAACACTGAAGCTTTCTTT. Translating it yields CASSARTGGNTEAFF.

The table lists this clone with a few counts. V and J are TRBV30 and TRBJ2-3, with no clear D. The CDR3 covers 12 residues. Trimming left V 5 bases short and J 6 bases short, with 12 bases between. Germline V gene data show CDR1 as GTSNPN and CDR2 as SVGIG (reference sequence). DNA of the CDR3: TGTGCCTGGGAAAAAACTGGTGATACGCAGTATTTT. Encoded protein: CAWEKTGDTQYF. Using reference TRBV30 and TRBJ2-3 for the parts outside the CDR3, the full variable domain is SQTIHQWPATLVQPVGSPLSLECTVEGTSNPNLYWYRQAAGRGLQLLFYSVGIGQISSEVPQNLSASRPQDRQFILSSKKLLLSDSGFYLCAWEKTGDTQYFGPGTRLTVL.